Listed below are T cell receptor beta chains from one sample, sequenced in a study of patients and donors after allogeneic stem cell transplantation. TCRdb re-derived calls from the RT-PCR reads in MiXCR, one entry per CDR3 protein. Seen here are approximately 160,000 distinct CDR3 sequences, about 24% observed once, and the top ten hold 25% to 30%. Sequences were obtained from blood, either unsorted or a sorted T cell fraction (not recorded which). Receptors were obtained from a human donor who was either an allogeneic HSCT recipient or a stem cell or donor lymphocyte infusion donor (not recorded which). It is not recorded whose cells these are; they may come from a transplant donor. The CDR3 runs from the conserved cysteine through the conserved F or W. A D gene is named only where the DNA matches it firmly. Clone size is stated in some rows and not others, as once, few, many or a class when expanded.

v_gene	abundance	j_gene	d_gene	CDR3nt	CDR3aa
TRBV29-1	few	TRBJ1-2	NA	TGCAGCGTTTTTGATCTTAAAGTGAACTATGGCTACACCTTC	CSVFDLKVNYGYTF
TRBV27	NA	TRBJ2-1	TRBD1	TGTGCCAGCAAAATTGACAGGGGGCTTTGGTATGAGCAGTTCTTC	CASKIDRGLWYEQFF
TRBV11-2	many	TRBJ1-2	TRBD1	TGTGCCAGCAGCTTAGGGGACAGGGTGAGGTCTGACTATGGCTACACCTTC	CASSLGDRVRSDYGYTF
TRBV5-8	NA	TRBJ1-2	NA	TGTGCCAGCAGCCCGGACTGGGGAAGGGGCTACACCTTC	CASSPDWGRGYTF
TRBV20-1	NA	TRBJ2-3	NA	TGCAGTGCTAGAGGCGGGCCTATCACAGATACGCAGTATTTT	CSARGGPITDTQYF
TRBV5-1	few	TRBJ1-1	TRBD1	TGCGCGAGCAGCCGGACTGGGGCAGGGGGCACTGAAGCTTTCTTT	CASSRTGAGGTEAFF
TRBV6-4	few	TRBJ1-5	TRBD1	TGTGCCAGCAACCAGGGGGCGGGTCAGCCCCAGCATTTT	CASNQGAGQPQHF
TRBV15	NA	TRBJ2-3	TRBD2	TGTGCCACCAGCAGAGTCGGGCGGGAGACAGATACGCAGTATTTT	CATSRVGRETDTQYF
TRBV20-1	NA	TRBJ2-7	NA	TGCAGTGCTAGAGCCTGGGGATACGAGCAGTACTTC	CSARAWGYEQYF
TRBV7-8	few	TRBJ1-4	NA	TGTGCCAGCAGCTTAGAGGCAGGAAAGTGGGAAAAACTGTTTTTT	CASSLEAGKWEKLFF